The T cell receptor (beta chain) described here comes from a study of blood T cells in healthy people across ages. Deletions cut 4 bases from V and 7 bases from J, with 17 bases between. Germline V gives CDR1 SGHRS, CDR2 YFSETQ. This CDR3 contains 15 residues. In regard to this clonotype: What it recognizes is unknown.

Primers used in a second PCR of roughly 6 to 11 cycles were a sample-barcoded 5' primer and a J-beta primer mix. Each CDR3 protein is one row after TCRdb ran MiXCR on the 5' RACE reads. The data show approximately 1,700,000 distinct CDR3 sequences, with 30% to 40% seen just once and 23% held by the top ten. Findings and limits, study-wide: The study regarded diversity estimates from one million T cells as underestimates.

The genes are TRBV5-1 and TRBJ1-4, with TRBD1 as a possible D gene (6 bases). Sequencing used blood. This clonotype was obtained from a human donor in good health. The CDR3 reads CASSRLGGLGEKLFF. The CDR3 DNA reads TGCGCCAGCAGCCGGCTGGGGGGCTTAGGTGAAAAACTGTTTTTT.